The T cell receptor (beta chain) under discussion was sequenced for a study of CD8 T cells in Susac syndrome. From blood CD8+ and CD4+ T cells, TCR beta sequences were generated. Negative magnetic isolation gave CD8+ and CD4+ cells; FACS enriched CD8+ TEMRA. Random-hexamer reverse transcription was applied to roughly 0.5 to 1 ug RNA. An immunoSEQ multiplex PCR amplified TCR beta CDR3 over 54 Vbeta and 13 Jbeta. In TCRdb, the immunoSEQ multiplex PCR reads were re-called with MiXCR into one record per CDR3 protein. The sample yields some 180,000 distinct CDR3 sequences, roughly 94% seen once. CDR3 size: 17 residues. CDR1 LGHNA and CDR2 YSLEER come from the germline V gene. Trimming removed 3 bases from V and 5 bases from J, with 20 bases in between.

The receptor was isolated from a human donor with Susac syndrome. This chain joins TRBV4-3 and TRBJ2-1; D is perhaps TRBD2 (6 bases). Sequencing input: CD4+ T cells from PBMCs. The CDR3 nucleotides are TGCGCCAGCAGCCAGGGGGGAATAATGTCCATGGACAATGAGCAGTTCTTC. Translated: CASSQGGIMSMDNEQFF.